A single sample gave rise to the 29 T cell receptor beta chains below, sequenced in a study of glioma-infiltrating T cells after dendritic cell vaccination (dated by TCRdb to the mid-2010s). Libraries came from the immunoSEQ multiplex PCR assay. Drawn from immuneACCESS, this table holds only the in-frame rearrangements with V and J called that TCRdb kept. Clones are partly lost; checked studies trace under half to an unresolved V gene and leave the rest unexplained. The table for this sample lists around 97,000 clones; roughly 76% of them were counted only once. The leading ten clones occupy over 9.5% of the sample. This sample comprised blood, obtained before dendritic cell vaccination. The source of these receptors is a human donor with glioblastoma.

CDR3 loop: CASSFLGTGENTEAFF. As DNA, the CDR3 is TGTGCCAGCAGTTTCCTCGGGACAGGGGAAAACACTGAAGCTTTCTTT. This chain joins TRBV28 and TRBJ1-1; 10 nucleotides agree with TRBD1. CDR1 is MDHEN, CDR2 SYDVKM, per germline. J lost 2 bases, V lost 3 bases, and 6 bases had no gene match. CDR3 length: 16 amino acids. The whole variable domain, remainder taken from reference TRBV28 and TRBJ1-1, is DVKVTQSSRYLVKRTGEKVFLECVQDMDHENMFWYRQDPGLGLRLIYFSYDVKMKEKGDIPEGYSVSREKKERFSLILESASTNQTSMYLCASSFLGTGENTEAFFGQGTRLTVV.

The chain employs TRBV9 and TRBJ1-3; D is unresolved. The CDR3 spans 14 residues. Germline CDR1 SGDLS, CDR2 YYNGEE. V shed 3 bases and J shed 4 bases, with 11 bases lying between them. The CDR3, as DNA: TGTGCCAGCAGCGCCCTTCTCGAGGGAAACACCATATATTTT. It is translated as CASSALLEGNTIYF.

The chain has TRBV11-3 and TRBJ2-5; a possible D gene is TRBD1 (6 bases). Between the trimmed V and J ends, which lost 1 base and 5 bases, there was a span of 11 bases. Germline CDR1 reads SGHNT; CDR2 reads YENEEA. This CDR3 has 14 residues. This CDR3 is CASSLGGGSETQYF. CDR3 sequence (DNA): TGTGCCAGCAGCTTAGGAGGGGGTTCGGAGACCCAGTACTTC.

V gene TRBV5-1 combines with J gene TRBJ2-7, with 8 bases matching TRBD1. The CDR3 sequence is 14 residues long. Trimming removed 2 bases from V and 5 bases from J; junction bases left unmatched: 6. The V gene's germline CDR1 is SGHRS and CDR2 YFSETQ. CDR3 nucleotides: TGCGCCAGCAGCTTCGCAGGGGGCGGGAACGAGCAGTACTTC. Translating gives CASSFAGGGNEQYF.

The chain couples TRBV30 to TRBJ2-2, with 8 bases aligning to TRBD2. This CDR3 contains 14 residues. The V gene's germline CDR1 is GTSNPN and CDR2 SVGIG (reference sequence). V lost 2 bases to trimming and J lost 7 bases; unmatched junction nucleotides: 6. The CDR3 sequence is CAWSLGGARGELFF. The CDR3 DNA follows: TGTGCCTGGAGTCTCGGGGGGGCCCGCGGGGAGCTGTTTTTT.

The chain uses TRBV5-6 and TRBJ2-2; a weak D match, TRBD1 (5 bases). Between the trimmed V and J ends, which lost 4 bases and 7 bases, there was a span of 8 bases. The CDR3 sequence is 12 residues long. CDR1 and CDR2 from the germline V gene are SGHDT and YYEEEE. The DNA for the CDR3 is TGTGCCAGCAGCATGACAGTCGGGGAGCTGTTTTTT. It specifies CASSMTVGELFF.

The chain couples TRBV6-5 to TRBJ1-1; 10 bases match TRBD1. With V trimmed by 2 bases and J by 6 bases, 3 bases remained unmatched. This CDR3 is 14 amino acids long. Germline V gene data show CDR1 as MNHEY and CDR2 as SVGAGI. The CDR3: CASSYGTGDAEAFF. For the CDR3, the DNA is TGTGCCAGCAGTTACGGGACAGGGGACGCTGAAGCTTTCTTT.

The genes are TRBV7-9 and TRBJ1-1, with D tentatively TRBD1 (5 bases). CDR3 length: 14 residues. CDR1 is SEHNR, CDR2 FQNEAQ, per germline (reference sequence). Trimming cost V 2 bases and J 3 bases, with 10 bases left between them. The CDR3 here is CASSLQGGDTEAFF. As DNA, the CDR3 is TGTGCCAGCAGCTTACAGGGTGGGGACACTGAAGCTTTCTTT.

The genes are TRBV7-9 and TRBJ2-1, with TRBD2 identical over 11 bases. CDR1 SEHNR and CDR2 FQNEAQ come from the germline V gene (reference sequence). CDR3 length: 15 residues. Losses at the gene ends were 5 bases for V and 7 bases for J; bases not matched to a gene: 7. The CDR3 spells CASSPTSGGSNEQFF. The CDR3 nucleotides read TGTGCCAGCAGCCCTACTAGCGGGGGATCAAATGAGCAGTTCTTC. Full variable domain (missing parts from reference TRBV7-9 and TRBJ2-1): DTGVSQNPRHKITKRGQNVTFRCDPISEHNRLYWYRQTLGQGPEFLTYFQNEAQLEKSRLLSDRFSAERPKGSFSTLEIQRTEQGDSAMYLCASSPTSGGSNEQFFGPGTRLTVL.

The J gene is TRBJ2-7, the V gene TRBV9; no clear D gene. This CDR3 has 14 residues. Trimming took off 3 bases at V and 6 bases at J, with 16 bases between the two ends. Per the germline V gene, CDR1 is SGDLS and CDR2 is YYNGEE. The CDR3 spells CASSENPDGSEQYF. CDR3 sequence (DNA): TGTGCCAGCAGCGAAAACCCAGATGGTTCCGAGCAGTACTTC.

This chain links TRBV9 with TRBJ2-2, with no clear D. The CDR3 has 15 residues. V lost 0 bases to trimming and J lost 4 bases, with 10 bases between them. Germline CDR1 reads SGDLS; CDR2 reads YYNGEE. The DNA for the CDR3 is TGTGCCAGCAGCGTAGACCCCTCGAGCACCGGGGAGCTGTTTTTT. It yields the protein CASSVDPSSTGELFF.

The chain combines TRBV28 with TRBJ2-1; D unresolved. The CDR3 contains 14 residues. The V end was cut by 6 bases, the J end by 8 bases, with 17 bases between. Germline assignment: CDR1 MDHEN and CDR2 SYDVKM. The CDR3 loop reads CASRLDITRHEQFF. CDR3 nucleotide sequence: TGTGCCAGCAGGCTAGATATTACTCGCCATGAGCAGTTCTTC. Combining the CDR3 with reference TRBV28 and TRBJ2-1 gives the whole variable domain DVKVTQSSRYLVKRTGEKVFLECVQDMDHENMFWYRQDPGLGLRLIYFSYDVKMKEKGDIPEGYSVSREKKERFSLILESASTNQTSMYLCASRLDITRHEQFFGPGTRLTVL.

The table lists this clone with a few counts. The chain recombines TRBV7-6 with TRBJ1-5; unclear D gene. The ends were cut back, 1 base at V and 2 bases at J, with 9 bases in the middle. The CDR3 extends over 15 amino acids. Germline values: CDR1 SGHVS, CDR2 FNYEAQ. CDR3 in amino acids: CASSLGVGGNQPQHF. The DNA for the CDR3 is TGTGCCAGCAGCTTAGGGGTTGGAGGCAATCAGCCCCAGCATTTT.

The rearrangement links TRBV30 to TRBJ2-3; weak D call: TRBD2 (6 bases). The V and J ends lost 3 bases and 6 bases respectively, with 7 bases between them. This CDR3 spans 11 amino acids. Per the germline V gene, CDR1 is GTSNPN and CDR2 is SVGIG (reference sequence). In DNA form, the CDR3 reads TGTGCCTGGAGCCTAGCGGATACGCAGTATTTT. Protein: CAWSLADTQYF.

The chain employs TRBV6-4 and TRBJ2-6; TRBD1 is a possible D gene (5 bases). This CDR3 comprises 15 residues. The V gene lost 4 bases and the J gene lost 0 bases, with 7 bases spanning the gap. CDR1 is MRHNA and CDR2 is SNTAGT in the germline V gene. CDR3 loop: CASSVGHSGANVLTF. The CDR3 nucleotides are TGTGCCAGCAGTGTCGGACACTCTGGGGCCAACGTCCTGACTTTC.

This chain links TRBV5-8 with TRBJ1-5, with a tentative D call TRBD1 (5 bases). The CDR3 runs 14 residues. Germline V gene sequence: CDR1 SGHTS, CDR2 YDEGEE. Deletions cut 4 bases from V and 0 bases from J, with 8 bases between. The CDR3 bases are TGTGCCAGCAGCCAGGGATTTAGCAATCAGCCCCAGCATTTT. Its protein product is CASSQGFSNQPQHF.

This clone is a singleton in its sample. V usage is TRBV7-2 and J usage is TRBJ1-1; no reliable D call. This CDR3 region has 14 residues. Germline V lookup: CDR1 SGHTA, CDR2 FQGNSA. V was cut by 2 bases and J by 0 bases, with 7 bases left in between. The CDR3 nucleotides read TGTGCCAGCAGCTTAAGGAGTGTGAACACTGAAGCTTTCTTT. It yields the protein CASSLRSVNTEAFF. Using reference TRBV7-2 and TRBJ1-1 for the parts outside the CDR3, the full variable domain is GAGVSQSPSNKVTEKGKDVELRCDPISGHTALYWYRQSLGQGLEFLIYFQGNSAPDKSGLPSDRFSAERTGGSVSTLTIQRTQQEDSAVYLCASSLRSVNTEAFFGQGTRLTVV.

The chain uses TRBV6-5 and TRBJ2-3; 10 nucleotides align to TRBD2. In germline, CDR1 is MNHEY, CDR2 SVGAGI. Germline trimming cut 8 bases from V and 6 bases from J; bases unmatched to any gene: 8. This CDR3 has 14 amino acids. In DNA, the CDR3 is TGTGCCAGCGGAAGCGGGGGGGACGGCGATACGCAGTATTTT. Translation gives CASGSGGDGDTQYF.

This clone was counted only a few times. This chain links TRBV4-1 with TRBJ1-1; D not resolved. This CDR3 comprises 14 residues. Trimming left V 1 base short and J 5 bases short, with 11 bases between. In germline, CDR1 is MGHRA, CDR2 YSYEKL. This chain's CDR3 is CASSQGPWATEAFF. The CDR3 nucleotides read TGCGCCAGCAGCCAAGGGCCTTGGGCTACTGAAGCTTTCTTT.

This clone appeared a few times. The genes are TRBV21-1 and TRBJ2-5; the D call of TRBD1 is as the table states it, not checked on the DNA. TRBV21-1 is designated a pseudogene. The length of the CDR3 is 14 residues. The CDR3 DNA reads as TGTGCCAGCAGCAAACGGGGACAGCCCTTGGCCCAGTACTTC. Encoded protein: CASSKRGQPLAQYF.

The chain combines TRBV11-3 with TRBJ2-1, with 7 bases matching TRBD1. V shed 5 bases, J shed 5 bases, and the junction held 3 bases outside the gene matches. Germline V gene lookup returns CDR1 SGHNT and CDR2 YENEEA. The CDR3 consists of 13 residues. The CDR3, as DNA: TGTGCCAGCAGCCCCGGGACAGACAATGAGCAGTTCTTC. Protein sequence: CASSPGTDNEQFF.

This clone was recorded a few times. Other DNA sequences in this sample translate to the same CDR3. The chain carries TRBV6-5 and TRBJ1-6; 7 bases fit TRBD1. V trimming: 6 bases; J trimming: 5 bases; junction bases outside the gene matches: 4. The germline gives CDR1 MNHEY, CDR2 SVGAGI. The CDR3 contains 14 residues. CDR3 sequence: CASSRDRDNSPLHF. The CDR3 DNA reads TGTGCCAGCAGCCGCGACAGGGATAATTCACCCCTCCACTTT.

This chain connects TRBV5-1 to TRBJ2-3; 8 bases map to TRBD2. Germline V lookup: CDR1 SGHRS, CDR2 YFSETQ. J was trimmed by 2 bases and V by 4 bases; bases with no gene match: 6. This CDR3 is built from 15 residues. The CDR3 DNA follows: TGCGCCAGCAGCCCTAGTAGCGGGGACACAGATACGCAGTATTTT. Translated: CASSPSSGDTDTQYF.

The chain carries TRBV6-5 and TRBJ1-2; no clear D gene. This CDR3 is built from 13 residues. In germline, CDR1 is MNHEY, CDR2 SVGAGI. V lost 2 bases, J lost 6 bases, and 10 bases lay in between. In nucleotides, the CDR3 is TGTGCCAGCAGTTACGGGCCCCTTGATGGCTACACCTTC. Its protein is CASSYGPLDGYTF.

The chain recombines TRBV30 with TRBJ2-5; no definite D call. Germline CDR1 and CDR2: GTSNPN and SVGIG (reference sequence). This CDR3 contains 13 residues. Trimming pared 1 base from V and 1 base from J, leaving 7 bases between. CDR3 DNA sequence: TGTGCCTGGAGTGGAACAGCCCAAGAGACCCAGTACTTC. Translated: CAWSGTAQETQYF.

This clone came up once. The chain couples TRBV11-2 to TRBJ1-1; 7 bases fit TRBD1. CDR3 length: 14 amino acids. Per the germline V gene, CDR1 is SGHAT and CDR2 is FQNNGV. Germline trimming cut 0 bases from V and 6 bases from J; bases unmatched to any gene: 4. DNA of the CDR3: TGTGCCAGCAGCTTAGAAAACAGGGGCGCTGAAGCTTTCTTT. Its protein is CASSLENRGAEAFF.

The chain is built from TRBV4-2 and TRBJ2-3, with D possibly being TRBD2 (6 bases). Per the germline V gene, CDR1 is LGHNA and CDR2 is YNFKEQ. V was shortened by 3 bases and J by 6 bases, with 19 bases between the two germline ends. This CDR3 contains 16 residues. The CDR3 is CASSQYGSTHSDTQYF. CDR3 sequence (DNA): TGTGCCAGCAGCCAGTACGGGAGCACACATTCGGATACGCAGTATTTT.

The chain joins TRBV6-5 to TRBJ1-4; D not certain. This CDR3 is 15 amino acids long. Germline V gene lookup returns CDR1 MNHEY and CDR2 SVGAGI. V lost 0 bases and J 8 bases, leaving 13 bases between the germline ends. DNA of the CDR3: TGTGCCAGCAGTTACTCGACCGGGTATGGGGAAAAACTGTTTTTT. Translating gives CASSYSTGYGEKLFF.

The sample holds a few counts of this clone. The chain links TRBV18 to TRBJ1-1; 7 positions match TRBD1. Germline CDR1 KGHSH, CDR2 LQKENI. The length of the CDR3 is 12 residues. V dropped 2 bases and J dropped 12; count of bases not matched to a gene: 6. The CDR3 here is CASSPAGQTTFF. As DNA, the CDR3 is TGTGCCAGCTCACCAGCGGGACAGACAACTTTCTTT. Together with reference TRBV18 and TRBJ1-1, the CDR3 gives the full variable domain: NAGVMQNPRHLVRRRGQEARLRCSPMKGHSHVYWYRQLPEEGLKFMVYLQKENIIDESGMPKERFSAEFPKEGPSILRIQQVVRGDSAAYFCASSPAGQTTFFGQGTRLTVV.